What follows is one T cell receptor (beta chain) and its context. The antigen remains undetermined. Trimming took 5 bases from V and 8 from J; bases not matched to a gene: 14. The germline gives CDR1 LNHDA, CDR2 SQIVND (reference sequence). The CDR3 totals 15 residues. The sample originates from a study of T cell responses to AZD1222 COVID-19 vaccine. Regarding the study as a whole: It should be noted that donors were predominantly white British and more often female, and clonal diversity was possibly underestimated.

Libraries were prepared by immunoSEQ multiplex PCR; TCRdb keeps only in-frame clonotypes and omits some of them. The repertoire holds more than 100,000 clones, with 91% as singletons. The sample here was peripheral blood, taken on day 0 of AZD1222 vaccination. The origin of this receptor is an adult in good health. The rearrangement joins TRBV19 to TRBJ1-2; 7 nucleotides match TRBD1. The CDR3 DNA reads TGTGCCAGTAGTGTACCGGGACAGACTCTCGGGGGCTACACCTTC. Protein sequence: CASSVPGQTLGGYTF.